The 19 T cell receptor beta chains below were found in one sample sequenced in a study of T cells in Graves' hyperthyroidism and ophthalmopathy. RNA transcripts yielded amplified TCR beta CDR3 regions. The TCR CDR3 first-round RT-PCR relied on the HTBI primer set. One entry per CDR3 protein, called by TCRdb with MiXCR from the multiplex PCR reads. The table has 530,000 or so distinct CDR3 sequences, 46% seen once. The sample was peripheral blood or thyroid tissue (not recorded which). The source is a woman between 18 and 29 years old with Graves' hyperthyroidism.

This clonotype occurred many times. The chain combines TRBV3-1 with TRBJ2-7; D is unclear. Trimming took off 1 base at V and 6 bases at J, with 13 bases between the two ends. This CDR3 contains 14 residues. CDR1 and CDR2 from the germline V gene are LGHDT and YNNKEL (reference sequence). CDR3 amino acids: CASSQGVIRSEQYF. The CDR3 nucleotides are TGTGCCAGCAGCCAAGGGGTTATAAGGTCCGAGCAGTACTTC.

The chain joins TRBV12-3 or TRBV12-4 to TRBJ2-7; 9 bases map to TRBD1. Matching the DNA end better, TRBJ1-2 makes the J call doubtful. The CDR3 runs 16 residues. The DNA of the CDR3 is TGTGCCAGCAGTCGCATAACAGGGGGCTCGTCCTATGGCTACACCTTC. Amino acid sequence: CASSRITGGSSYGYTF.

This clonotype was seen ten or more times. The rearrangement links TRBV20-1 to TRBJ1-1; a weak D match, TRBD1 (5 bases). Deletions cut 1 base from V and 0 bases from J, with 9 bases between. Germline CDR1 reads DFQATT; CDR2 reads SNEGSKA (reference sequence). The CDR3 runs 14 residues. In DNA, the CDR3 is TGCAGTGCTAGAGTCCTGGGGCTGAACACTGAAGCTTTCTTT. The encoded protein is CSARVLGLNTEAFF.

This clonotype showed up many times. The gene calls are TRBV7-9 and TRBJ1-5; D gene unclear. Germline CDR1 and CDR2: SEHNR and FQNEAQ (reference sequence). Trimming cost V 1 base and J 3 bases, with 4 bases left between them. This CDR3 has 13 residues. In DNA, the CDR3 is TGTGCCAGCAGCTTAGGGAACAATCAGCCCCAGCATTTT. It specifies CASSLGNNQPQHF.

In its sample, this clonotype was seen a few times. The chain couples TRBV18 to TRBJ1-1; D is ambiguous. The CDR3 loop spans 13 amino acids. Germline CDR1 reads KGHSH; CDR2 reads LQKENI. The V gene lost 8 bases and the J gene lost 1 base, with 11 bases spanning the gap. The CDR3 DNA follows: TGTGCCAGCCCATGGGCCAAGAACACTGAAGCTTTCTTT. This encodes CASPWAKNTEAFF.

This clonotype was seen repeatedly, ten times or more. The chain combines TRBV7-3 with TRBJ2-7; tentative D call: TRBD2 (5 bases). In germline, CDR1 is SGHTA, CDR2 FQGTGA. The CDR3 extends over 13 amino acids. With 6 bases removed from V and 7 bases from J, the gap between germline ends came to 16 bases. The CDR3 sequence is CASRLTPTGEQYF. CDR3 bases: TGTGCCAGCAGACTTACCCCCACGGGGGAGCAGTACTTC. Full variable domain (remainder filled in from reference TRBV7-3 and TRBJ2-7): GAGVSQTPSNKVTEKGKYVELRCDPISGHTALYWYRQSLGQGPEFLIYFQGTGAADDSGLPNDRFFAVRPEGSVSTLKIQRTERGDSAVYLCASRLTPTGEQYFGPGTRLTVT.

The V gene is TRBV24-1, the J gene TRBJ2-5; D not resolved. CDR3 length equals 13 residues. V lost 7 bases and J 5 bases, leaving 13 bases between the germline ends. Germline V lookup: CDR1 KGHDR, CDR2 SFDVKD. DNA for the CDR3: TGTGCCACCAGGCCCGGGTTAGGGGAGACCCAGTACTTC. This encodes CATRPGLGETQYF.

The chain couples TRBV12-5 to TRBJ2-3; D remains ambiguous. The CDR3 runs to 13 residues. Germline CDR1 and CDR2: LGHNT and FRNRAP. Deletions cut 8 bases from V and 2 bases from J, with 11 bases between. The CDR3 sequence is CASSLRATDTQYF. In DNA, the CDR3 is TGTGCTAGTAGCCTCCGGGCCACAGATACGCAGTATTTT.

The rearrangement uses TRBV29-1 and TRBJ1-5, with D uncertain. Trimming removed 8 bases from V and 7 bases from J, with 12 bases in between. The CDR3 contains 11 residues. CDR1 is SQVTM and CDR2 is ANQGSEA in the germline V gene. The CDR3 nucleotides read TGCAGCAGTTTCAATGGGCAGCCCCAGCATTTT. This encodes CSSFNGQPQHF.

The chain joins TRBV2 to TRBJ2-1, with TRBD2 matching 9 bases. CDR1 is SNHLY and CDR2 is FYNNEI in the germline V gene. The ends lost 4 bases at V and 10 bases at J; junction bases unmatched: 8. This CDR3 has 14 amino acids. The CDR3 DNA sequence: TGTGCCAGCAGTGGATTAGCGGGAGCTGGCGAGCAGTTCTTC. Protein sequence: CASSGLAGAGEQFF.

About this clonotype itself: It may be a read error: a sequence one base away is much more abundant. The chain carries TRBV20-1 and TRBJ1-6; a weak D match, TRBD1 (6 bases). Germline V lookup: CDR1 DFQATT, CDR2 SNEGSKA (reference sequence). The CDR3 totals 15 residues. The CDR3 loop reads CSAGAGGGSNSPLRF. CDR3 nucleotide sequence: TGCAGTGCCGGGGCCGGGGGCGGAAGTAATTCACCCCTCCGCTTT.

The chain carries TRBV7-2 and TRBJ2-7, with 7 bases matching TRBD1. The CDR3 extends over 14 amino acids. Unmatched junction bases numbered 8, after V lost 6 bases and J lost 3 bases. Per germline, CDR1 SGHTA and CDR2 FQGNSA. The DNA for the CDR3 is TGTGCCAGCAGTACAATGGGACAGATCTACGAGCAGTACTTC. This gives the protein CASSTMGQIYEQYF.

This clonotype came up many times. This sequence joins TRBV7-9 and TRBJ1-1; D is undetermined. The CDR3 contains 11 residues. Germline loops: CDR1 SEHNR, CDR2 FQNEAQ (reference sequence). Trimming left V 4 bases short and J 2 bases short, with 2 bases between. CDR3 protein: CASSSNTEAFF. DNA for the CDR3: TGTGCCAGCAGCTCTAACACTGAAGCTTTCTTT.

The V gene is TRBV2, the J gene TRBJ2-6; TRBD1 agrees at 10 bases. With 5 bases clipped from V and 4 bases from J, the junction kept 8 bases outside the gene matches. CDR1 and CDR2 from the germline V gene are SNHLY and FYNNEI. The CDR3 consists of 17 residues. CDR3 region: CASSYGTGDTGANVLTF. CDR3 sequence (DNA): TGTGCCAGCAGTTACGGGACAGGGGACACCGGGGCCAACGTCCTGACTTTC.

This clonotype was recorded once. The DNA of the CDR3 is TGCAGTGCGAGGGTGCGCTACACCTTC. Its translation is CSARVRYTF. The V call is TRBV20-1, the J call TRBJ1-2; unclear D gene. Germline V gives CDR1 DFQATT, CDR2 SNEGSKA (reference sequence). The V end lost 6 bases, the J end lost 9 bases, and 8 bases lay between the germline ends. The CDR3 covers 9 residues.

This clonotype was seen ten or more times. The rearrangement uses TRBV2 and TRBJ2-2; tentatively, D is TRBD1 (5 bases). Germline CDR1 SNHLY, CDR2 FYNNEI. Between the trimmed V and J ends, which lost 4 bases and 2 bases, there was a span of 14 bases. The CDR3 extends over 16 amino acids. This CDR3 is CASSVYAGFNTGELFF. CDR3 DNA sequence: TGTGCCAGCAGTGTTTACGCAGGGTTTAACACCGGGGAGCTGTTTTTT. Filled out from reference TRBV2 and TRBJ2-2, the complete variable domain reads EPEVTQTPSHQVTQMGQEVILRCVPISNHLYFYWYRQILGQKVEFLVSFYNNEISEKSEIFDDQFSVERPDGSNFTLKIRSTKLEDSAMYFCASSVYAGFNTGELFFGEGSRLTVL.

J is TRBJ2-7 and V is TRBV12-3 or TRBV12-4; 10 nucleotides match TRBD2. The CDR3 loop spans 16 amino acids. Trimming at V came to 7 bases and at J to 2 bases, leaving 11 bases not matched to a gene. CDR3: CASNTPLAGVTYEQYF. CDR3 DNA: TGTGCCAGCAATACCCCTCTAGCGGGAGTTACCTACGAGCAGTACTTC.

This clonotype has a count of ten or more. CDR3 loop: CASSYSGGNQPQHF. CDR3 coding DNA: TGTGCCAGCAGTTACTCAGGGGGCAATCAGCCCCAGCATTTT. The rearrangement joins TRBV6-6 to TRBJ1-5; perhaps TRBD1 as D (5 bases). This CDR3 is built from 14 residues. Trimming left V 0 bases short and J 2 bases short, with 5 bases between. Germline CDR1 is MNHNY and CDR2 is SVGAGI (reference sequence).

For this clonotype: A much larger clone differs by one base, so this may be a read error. As the CDR3 is not closed by the conserved phenylalanine or tryptophan, this likely results from a read error. The CDR3 nucleotides are TGCAGTGCCCAGGGTATTCGCTATGGCTACACCTCC. It yields the protein CSAQGIRYGYTS. The rearrangement joins TRBV20-1 to TRBJ1-2; perhaps TRBD1 as D (5 bases). V lost 6 bases, J lost 4 bases, and 12 bases lay in between. Germline V gene lookup returns CDR1 DFQATT and CDR2 SNEGSKA (reference sequence). This CDR3 region has 12 residues.